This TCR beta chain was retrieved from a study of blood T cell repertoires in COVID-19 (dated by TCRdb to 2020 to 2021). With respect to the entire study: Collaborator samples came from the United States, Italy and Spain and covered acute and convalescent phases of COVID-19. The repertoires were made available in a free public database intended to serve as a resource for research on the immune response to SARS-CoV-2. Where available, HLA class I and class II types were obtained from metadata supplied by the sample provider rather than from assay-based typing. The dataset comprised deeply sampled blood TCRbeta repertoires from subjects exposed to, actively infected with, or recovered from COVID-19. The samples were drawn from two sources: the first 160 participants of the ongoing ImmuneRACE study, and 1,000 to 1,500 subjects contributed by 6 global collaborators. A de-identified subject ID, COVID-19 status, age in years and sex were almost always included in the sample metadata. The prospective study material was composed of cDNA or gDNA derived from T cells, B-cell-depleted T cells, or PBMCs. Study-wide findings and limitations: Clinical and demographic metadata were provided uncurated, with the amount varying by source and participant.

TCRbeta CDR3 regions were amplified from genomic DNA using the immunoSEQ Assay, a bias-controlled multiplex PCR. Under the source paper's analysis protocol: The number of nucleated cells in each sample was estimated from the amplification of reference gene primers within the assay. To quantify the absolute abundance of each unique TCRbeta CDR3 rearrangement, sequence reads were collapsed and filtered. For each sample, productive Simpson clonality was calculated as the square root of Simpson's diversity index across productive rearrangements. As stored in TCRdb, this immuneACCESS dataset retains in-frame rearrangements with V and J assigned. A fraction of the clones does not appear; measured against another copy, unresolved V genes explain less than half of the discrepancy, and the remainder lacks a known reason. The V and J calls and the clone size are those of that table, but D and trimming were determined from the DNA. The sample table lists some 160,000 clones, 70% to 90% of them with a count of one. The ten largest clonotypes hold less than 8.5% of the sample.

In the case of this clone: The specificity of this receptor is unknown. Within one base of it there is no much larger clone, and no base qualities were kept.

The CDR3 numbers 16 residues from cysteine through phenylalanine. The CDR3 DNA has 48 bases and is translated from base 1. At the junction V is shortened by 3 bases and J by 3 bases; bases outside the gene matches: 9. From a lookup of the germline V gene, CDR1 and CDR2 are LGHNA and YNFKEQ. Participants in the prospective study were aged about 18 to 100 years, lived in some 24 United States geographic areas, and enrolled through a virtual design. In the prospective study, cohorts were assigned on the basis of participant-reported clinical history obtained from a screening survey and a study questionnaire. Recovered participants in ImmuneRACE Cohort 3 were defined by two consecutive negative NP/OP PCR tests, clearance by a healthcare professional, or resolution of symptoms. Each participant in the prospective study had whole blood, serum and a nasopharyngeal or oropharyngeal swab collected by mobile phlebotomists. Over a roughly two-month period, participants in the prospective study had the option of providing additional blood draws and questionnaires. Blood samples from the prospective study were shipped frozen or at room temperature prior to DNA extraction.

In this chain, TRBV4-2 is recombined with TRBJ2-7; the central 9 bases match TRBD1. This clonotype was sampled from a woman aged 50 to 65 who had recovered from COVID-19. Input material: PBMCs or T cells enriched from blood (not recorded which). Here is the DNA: TGTGCCAGCAGCCAGGCCCTTAGGGACAGGGACTACGAGCAGTACTTC. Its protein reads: CASSQALRDRDYEQYF.